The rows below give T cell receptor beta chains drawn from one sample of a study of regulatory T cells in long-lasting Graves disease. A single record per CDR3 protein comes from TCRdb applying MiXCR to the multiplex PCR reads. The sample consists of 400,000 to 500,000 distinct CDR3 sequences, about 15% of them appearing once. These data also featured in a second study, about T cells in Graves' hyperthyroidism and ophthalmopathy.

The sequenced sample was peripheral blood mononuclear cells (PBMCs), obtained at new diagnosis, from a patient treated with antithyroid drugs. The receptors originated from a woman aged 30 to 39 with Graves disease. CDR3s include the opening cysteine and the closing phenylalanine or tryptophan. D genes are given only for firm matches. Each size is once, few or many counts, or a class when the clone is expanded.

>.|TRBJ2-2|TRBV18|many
CASSPPTGETGELFF
TGTGCCAGCTCACCACCGACCGGCGAAACCGGGGAGCTGTTTTTT
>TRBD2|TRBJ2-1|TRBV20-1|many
CSAREGTSGGGPWNEQFF
TGCAGTGCTAGGGAGGGTACTAGCGGAGGGGGGCCTTGGAATGAGCAGTTCTTC
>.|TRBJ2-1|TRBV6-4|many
CASSDSSGSYNEQFF
TGTGCCAGCAGTGACTCTAGCGGCTCCTACAATGAGCAGTTCTTC
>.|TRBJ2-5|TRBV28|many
CATVGAMETQYF
TGTGCCACCGTGGGGGCAATGGAGACCCAGTACTTC
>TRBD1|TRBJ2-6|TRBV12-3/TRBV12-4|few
CASSPDRGPSGANVLTF
TGTGCCAGCAGCCCGGACAGGGGGCCTTCTGGGGCCAACGTCCTGACTTTC
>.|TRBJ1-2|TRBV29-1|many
CSVEDLWGNGYTF
TGCAGCGTTGAAGATCTTTGGGGCAATGGCTACACCTTC
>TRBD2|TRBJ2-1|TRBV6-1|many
CASSRLAGAGNEQFF
TGTGCCAGCAGCCGGCTAGCGGGAGCAGGCAATGAGCAGTTCTTC
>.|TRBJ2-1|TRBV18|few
CASSLPWGEGYEQFF
TGTGCCAGCTCCCTACCTTGGGGTGAGGGGTATGAGCAGTTCTTC
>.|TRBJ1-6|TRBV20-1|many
CSARIVLKDQGRGSPLHF
TGCAGTGCTAGAATAGTGCTGAAAGACCAGGGGAGAGGTTCACCCCTCCACTTT
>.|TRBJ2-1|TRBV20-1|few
CSARDPDPYNEQFF
TGCAGTGCTAGAGATCCCGACCCCTACAATGAGCAGTTCTTC
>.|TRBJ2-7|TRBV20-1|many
CSARNRLYEQYF
TGCAGTGCTAGAAACAGGCTTTACGAGCAGTACTTC